This T cell receptor (beta chain) was sequenced for a study of blood T cell repertoires in COVID-19. Study context: The United States, Italy and Spain supplied acute and convalescent COVID-19 samples. T cells, B-cell-depleted T cells, or PBMCs provided the cDNA or gDNA that served as material.

The assay was immunoSEQ multiplex PCR, and TCRdb's table has in-frame clones only and misses some. The sample has over 20,000 clones; just over 85% are singletons. The V segment lost 4 bases and the J segment 2 bases; nucleotides outside the gene matches: 1. The CDR3 covers 14 residues. Looked up from germline, CDR1 is SGHRS and CDR2 is YFSETQ. This receptor was taken from a man in his 70s with acute or convalescent COVID-19. What was sequenced was peripheral blood. The chain has TRBV5-1 and TRBJ2-5, with 11 bases aligning to TRBD2. The chain's CDR3 is CASSVAGGQETQYF. Written as DNA, the CDR3 is TGCGCCAGCAGCGTAGCGGGAGGGCAAGAGACCCAGTACTTC.